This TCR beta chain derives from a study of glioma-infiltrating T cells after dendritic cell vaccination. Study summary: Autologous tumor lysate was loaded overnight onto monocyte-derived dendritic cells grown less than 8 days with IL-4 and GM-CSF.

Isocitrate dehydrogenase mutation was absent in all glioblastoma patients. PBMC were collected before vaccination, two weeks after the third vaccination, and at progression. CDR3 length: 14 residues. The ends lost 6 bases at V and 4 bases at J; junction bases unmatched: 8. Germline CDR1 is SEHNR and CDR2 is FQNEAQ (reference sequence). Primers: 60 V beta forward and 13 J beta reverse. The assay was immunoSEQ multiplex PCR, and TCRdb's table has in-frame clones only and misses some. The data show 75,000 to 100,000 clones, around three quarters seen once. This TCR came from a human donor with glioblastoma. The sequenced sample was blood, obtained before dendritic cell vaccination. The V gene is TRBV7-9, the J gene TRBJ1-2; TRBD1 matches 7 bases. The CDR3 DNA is TGTGCCAGCAGACCCGACAGGGCCCTCTATGGCTACACCTTC. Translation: CASRPDRALYGYTF.